What follows are 16 T cell receptor beta chains derived from one specimen sequenced in a study of blood T cells in healthy people across ages. With a J-beta primer mix and a sample-barcoded 5' primer, a second PCR ran about 7 to 12 cycles. TCRdb used MiXCR to reprocess the 5' RACE reads, holding one entry per CDR3 protein. The data hold approximately 1,000,000 distinct CDR3 sequences, with under 45% observed a single time. The sequenced sample consisted of blood. Receptor source: a woman between 55 and 75 years old in good health.

This chain links TRBV27 with TRBJ2-7; 7 nucleotides align to TRBD2. CDR3 length: 13 amino acids. Germline V gene sequence: CDR1 MNHEY, CDR2 SMNVEV (reference sequence). With V trimmed by 3 bases and J by 6 bases, 5 bases remained unmatched. The CDR3 loop is CASSFRTSPEQYF. DNA of the CDR3: TGTGCCAGCAGTTTTCGGACTAGTCCCGAGCAGTACTTC.

V is TRBV19 and J is TRBJ2-1; D is perhaps TRBD1 or TRBD2 (5 bases each). The germline CDR1 and CDR2 sequences are LNHDA and SQIVND (reference sequence). The CDR3 runs 17 residues. Trimming shortened V by 5 bases and J by 2 bases, and 19 bases separated the two germline ends. The CDR3 is CASSAQGGRAPYNEQFF. CDR3 in DNA: TGTGCCAGTAGTGCCCAGGGCGGGCGGGCCCCCTACAATGAGCAGTTCTTC.

This clonotype has more than one count but fewer than ten. The chain combines TRBV2 with TRBJ2-7; D could derive from TRBD1 or TRBD2 (6 bases each). CDR1 is SNHLY, CDR2 FYNNEI, per germline. This CDR3 region has 13 residues. Trimming removed 11 bases from V and 4 bases from J, with 18 bases in between. Here the CDR3 DNA reads TGTGCCCAGCATCCGACAGGAGGGTACGAGCAGTACTTC. Encoded protein: CAQHPTGGYEQYF.

The genes are TRBV27 and TRBJ1-6, with a weak D call TRBD1 (5 bases). The V gene lost 2 bases and the J gene lost 4 bases, with 9 bases spanning the gap. This CDR3 region has 15 residues. The V gene's germline CDR1 is MNHEY and CDR2 SMNVEV (reference sequence). CDR3 bases: TGTGCCAGCAGTTTAGGGAGACAGTATAATTCACCCCTCCACTTT. It encodes CASSLGRQYNSPLHF.

The chain is built from TRBV20-1 and TRBJ2-1, with 8 bases aligning to TRBD2. Unmatched junction bases numbered 9, after V lost 2 bases and J lost 0 bases. This CDR3 contains 17 residues. Germline values: CDR1 DFQATT, CDR2 SNEGSKA (reference sequence). The CDR3, as DNA: TGCAGTGCTAGAAAGATAGCGGGGATCAGCTCCTACAATGAGCAGTTCTTC. It yields the protein CSARKIAGISSYNEQFF.

In its sample, this clonotype was seen a few times. The chain has TRBV5-6 and TRBJ2-1, with a tentative D call TRBD2 (5 bases). V was clipped by 3 bases and J by 4 bases, with 20 bases between them. The CDR3 is made up of 17 amino acids. Germline V gives CDR1 SGHDT, CDR2 YYEEEE. The CDR3 sequence is CASSSFTLDDQYNEQFF. The CDR3 DNA reads as TGTGCCAGCAGCTCCTTCACACTAGACGACCAGTACAATGAGCAGTTCTTC. Supplemented by reference TRBV5-6 and TRBJ2-1, the full variable domain reads DAGVTQSPTHLIKTRGQQVTLRCSPKSGHDTVSWYQQALGQGPQFIFQYYEEEERQRGNFPDRFSGHQFPNYSSELNVNALLLGDSALYLCASSSFTLDDQYNEQFFGPGTRLTVL.

The chain links TRBV14 to TRBJ2-5, with 8 bases lining up with TRBD1. Germline V gene data show CDR1 as SGHDN and CDR2 as FVKESK. CDR3 length: 17 residues. V shed 4 bases and J 5 bases; nucleotides not matched to a gene: 15. This chain's CDR3 is CASSPYAGQGASETQYF. In DNA form, the CDR3 reads TGTGCCAGCAGCCCCTACGCAGGCCAGGGGGCGTCGGAGACCCAGTACTTC.

This clonotype showed up many times. The gene calls are TRBV6-1 and TRBJ2-1; D possibly uses TRBD1 or TRBD2 (5 bases each). Trimming removed 6 bases from V and 6 bases from J, with 12 bases in between. The CDR3 extends over 13 amino acids. Germline CDR1 reads MNHNS; CDR2 reads SASEGT. In DNA form, the CDR3 reads TGTGCCAGCAGCCGGGGCCATCGCAATGAGCAGTTCTTC. Its protein is CASSRGHRNEQFF.

The rearrangement links TRBV12-3 or TRBV12-4 to TRBJ2-7, with a possible D match to TRBD2 (5 bases). Deletions cut 6 bases from V and 6 bases from J, with 15 bases between. This CDR3 comprises 13 residues. The CDR3 DNA sequence: TGTGCCAGCAGCCTAACTAGGCGGGCCGAGCAGTACTTC. This translates into CASSLTRRAEQYF.

V is TRBV6-4 and J is TRBJ1-2, with a weak D call TRBD1 (6 bases). Per the germline V gene, CDR1 is MRHNA and CDR2 is SNTAGT. This CDR3 is built from 16 residues. Trimming removed 0 bases at V and 6 bases at J, with 17 bases between. DNA for the CDR3: TGTGCCAGCAGTGACTCAATGGACAGATCGGTCAATGGCTACACCTTC. Encoded protein: CASSDSMDRSVNGYTF.

CDR3 DNA: TGTGCCAGCAGCCTCCGTACAGGGGCGGGAGAGACCCAGTACTTC. It specifies CASSLRTGAGETQYF. V usage is TRBV3-1 and J usage is TRBJ2-5, with 7 bases fitting TRBD1. V lost 4 bases, J lost 4 bases, and 9 bases stayed unmatched. Per the germline V gene, CDR1 is LGHDT and CDR2 is YNNKEL (reference sequence). This CDR3 is built from 15 residues.

The CDR3 DNA is TGTGCCAGCAGTTACCTTCGGACAGTCTGGGGCTACGAGCAGTACTTC. Its translation: CASSYLRTVWGYEQYF. The chain combines TRBV28 with TRBJ2-7, with D possibly being TRBD1 (6 bases). Per germline, CDR1 MDHEN and CDR2 SYDVKM. Trimming cost V 4 bases and J 3 bases, with 19 bases left between them. The CDR3 covers 16 residues.

The genes are TRBV5-5 and TRBJ2-7, with D hard to call. CDR3 length equals 13 residues. Germline CDR1 reads SGHKS; CDR2 reads YYEKEE (reference sequence). The V end was cut by 4 bases, the J end by 2 bases, with 10 bases between. CDR3 nucleotide sequence: TGTGCCAGCAGCCTTGAGTTGACCTACGAGCAGTACTTC. It yields the protein CASSLELTYEQYF.

The V call is TRBV25-1, the J call TRBJ2-6; a weak D match, TRBD2 (6 bases). The CDR3 runs to 14 residues. V lost 2 bases and J 11 bases, leaving 13 bases between the germline ends. CDR1 and CDR2 (germline): MGHDK, SYGVNS. In nucleotides, the CDR3 is TGTGCCAGCAGTGAAGGGCGGGGCGGGGACGTCCTGACTTTC. It encodes CASSEGRGGDVLTF.

The chain links TRBV6-2 or TRBV6-3 to TRBJ2-1; TRBD2 matches 11 bases. Germline V gene lookup returns CDR1 MNHEY and CDR2 SVGEGT. Unmatched junction bases numbered 10, after V lost 5 bases and J lost 13 bases. The CDR3 is made up of 14 amino acids. The CDR3 loop is CASSTLAGAGTQFF. CDR3 coding DNA: TGTGCCAGCAGTACACTAGCGGGAGCGGGGACCCAGTTCTTC.

This clonotype was observed a handful of times. The rearrangement uses TRBV27 and TRBJ2-6; no reliable D call. CDR1 and CDR2 from the germline V gene are MNHEY and SMNVEV (reference sequence). This CDR3 is 15 amino acids long. V gave up 7 bases and J gave up 0 bases, with 10 bases separating them. The DNA of the CDR3 is TGTGCCAGCAAGTCGGCCCACTCTGGGGCCAACGTCCTGACTTTC. It is translated as CASKSAHSGANVLTF. Full variable domain (remainder filled in from reference TRBV27 and TRBJ2-6): EAQVTQNPRYLITVTGKKLTVTCSQNMNHEYMSWYRQDPGLGLRQIYYSMNVEVTDKGDVPEGYKVSRKEKRNFPLILESPSPNQTSLYFCASKSAHSGANVLTFGAGSRLTVL.